This entry lists 26 T cell receptor beta chains sequenced from one sample in a study of blood T cell repertoires in COVID-19. The assay was immunoSEQ multiplex PCR, and TCRdb's table has in-frame clones only and misses some. The profile shows more than 150,000 clones, roughly 90% of them singletons. Material for sequencing was peripheral blood. The receptors shown here come from a man aged 50 to 59 with acute or convalescent COVID-19.

The chain has TRBV7-8 and TRBJ1-2, with TRBD1 identical over 8 bases. This CDR3 has 14 residues. Trimming took 3 bases from V and 0 from J; bases not matched to a gene: 0. Germline V gives CDR1 SGHVS, CDR2 FQNEAQ. CDR3 loop: CASSLDRANYGYTF. The CDR3 region has the DNA TGTGCCAGCAGCTTGGACAGGGCTAACTATGGCTACACCTTC. The full variable domain, rest sourced from reference TRBV7-8 and TRBJ1-2, is GAGVSQSPRYKVAKRGQDVALRCDPISGHVSLFWYQQALGQGPEFLTYFQNEAQLDKSGLPSDRFFAERPEGSVSTLKIQRTQQEDSAVYLCASSLDRANYGYTFGSGTRLTVV.

V and J are TRBV28 and TRBJ1-4, with D perhaps matching TRBD1 (6 bases). Germline V CDR1 and CDR2: MDHEN, SYDVKM. The CDR3 is made up of 14 amino acids. V lost 6 bases and J 7 bases, leaving 15 bases between the germline ends. CDR3 DNA sequence: TGTGCCAGCAGAGGACAGCCGGGAATTGAAAAACTGTTTTTT. This codes for CASRGQPGIEKLFF.

The chain combines TRBV9 with TRBJ2-3, with 7 positions matching TRBD2. CDR3 length: 16 residues. With V trimmed by 2 bases and J by 0 bases, 6 bases remained unmatched. Germline CDR1 is SGDLS and CDR2 is YYNGEE. This chain's CDR3 is CASSVPRGLSTDTQYF. CDR3 in DNA: TGTGCCAGCAGCGTCCCTAGGGGACTAAGCACAGATACGCAGTATTTT.

This rearrangement joins TRBV4-3 to TRBJ1-1; D is unclear. Germline V gene lookup returns CDR1 LGHNA and CDR2 YSLEER. V lost 0 bases to trimming and J lost 4 bases, with 9 bases between them. The length of the CDR3 is 14 residues. The CDR3 sequence is CASSQEAGGTEAFF. As DNA, the CDR3 is TGCGCCAGCAGCCAAGAGGCGGGTGGCACTGAAGCTTTCTTT.

V gene TRBV28 combines with J gene TRBJ2-7; D possibly corresponds to TRBD1 (6 bases). This CDR3 is 14 amino acids long. V dropped 5 bases and J dropped 4 bases, with 15 bases sitting between them. Germline V gene data show CDR1 as MDHEN and CDR2 as SYDVKM. The CDR3: CASSTWTAGYEQYF. As DNA, the CDR3 is TGTGCCAGCAGTACCTGGACAGCTGGATACGAGCAGTACTTC.

The chain has TRBV7-6 and TRBJ2-1, with TRBD2 identical over 8 bases. This CDR3 has 16 residues. V trimming: 5 bases; J trimming: 1 base; junction bases outside the gene matches: 7. CDR1 is SGHVS and CDR2 is FNYEAQ in the germline V gene. This CDR3 is CASSKGLAGSYNEQFF. CDR3 DNA sequence: TGTGCCAGCAGCAAGGGGTTAGCGGGATCCTACAATGAGCAGTTCTTC.

V usage is TRBV6-5 and J usage is TRBJ2-7; TRBD1 matches 8 bases. This CDR3 has 13 residues. With V trimmed by 5 bases and J by 3 bases, 3 bases remained unmatched. Germline V gene lookup returns CDR1 MNHEY and CDR2 SVGAGI. The CDR3 loop reads CASSRDRGYEQYF. The DNA for the CDR3 is TGTGCCAGCAGTCGAGACAGGGGCTACGAGCAGTACTTC.

The chain employs TRBV18 and TRBJ2-2; D is possibly TRBD2 (6 bases). V lost 3 bases and J 0 bases, leaving 11 bases between the germline ends. Germline V gives CDR1 KGHSH, CDR2 LQKENI. The CDR3 consists of 16 residues. The CDR3: CASSPPGVANTGELFF. The DNA of the CDR3 is TGTGCCAGCTCACCGCCGGGGGTGGCGAACACCGGGGAGCTGTTTTTT. Supplemented by reference TRBV18 and TRBJ2-2, the full variable domain reads NAGVMQNPRHLVRRRGQEARLRCSPMKGHSHVYWYRQLPEEGLKFMVYLQKENIIDESGMPKERFSAEFPKEGPSILRIQQVVRGDSAAYFCASSPPGVANTGELFFGEGSRLTVL.

The chain uses TRBV4-1 and TRBJ2-5, with TRBD1 matching over 8 bases. Unmatched junction bases numbered 6, after V lost 4 bases and J lost 5 bases. In germline, CDR1 is MGHRA, CDR2 YSYEKL. This CDR3 has 14 amino acids. The DNA for the CDR3 is TGCGCCAGCAGCCGGACAGGGCCGGTGGAGACCCAGTACTTC. This sequence encodes CASSRTGPVETQYF.

The chain links TRBV7-9 to TRBJ1-4; the D gene is possibly TRBD1 (5 bases). Trimming cost V 1 base and J 4 bases, with 13 bases left between them. Germline CDR1 is SEHNR and CDR2 is FQNEAQ (reference sequence). This CDR3 is 16 amino acids long. The CDR3 sequence: CASSLVFATDNEKLFF. DNA for the CDR3: TGTGCCAGCAGCTTAGTTTTCGCGACAGATAATGAAAAACTGTTTTTT.

The chain uses TRBV19 and TRBJ2-1, with TRBD1 matching 9 bases. V lost 4 bases to trimming and J lost 3 bases; unmatched junction nucleotides: 10. This CDR3 region has 17 residues. Germline V gene lookup returns CDR1 LNHDA and CDR2 SQIVND (reference sequence). The CDR3 region is CASSRPPGTGLYNEQFF. CDR3 bases: TGTGCCAGTAGTAGACCCCCCGGGACAGGGCTCTACAATGAGCAGTTCTTC.

The chain links TRBV11-1 to TRBJ1-2; D may be TRBD1 (6 bases). Trimming took off 1 base at V and 8 bases at J, with 14 bases between the two ends. This CDR3 is 14 amino acids long. The germline gives CDR1 SGHAT, CDR2 FQDESV (reference sequence). CDR3 region: CASSLEPTGRGYTF. CDR3 nucleotides: TGTGCCAGCAGCTTAGAGCCGACAGGAAGGGGCTACACCTTC.

The V and J genes are TRBV4-2 and TRBJ2-3; TRBD2 agrees at 7 bases. The CDR3 sequence is 17 residues long. V lost 1 base, J lost 1 base, and 8 bases stayed unmatched. Germline V gene data show CDR1 as LGHNA and CDR2 as YNFKEQ. The CDR3 loop is CASSQAWAGVRTDTQYF. The DNA for the CDR3 is TGTGCCAGCAGCCAAGCGTGGGCGGGGGTTCGCACAGATACGCAGTATTTT.

The chain employs TRBV6-2 or TRBV6-3 and TRBJ1-2, with D unresolved. CDR3 length: 13 amino acids. Trimming cost V 2 bases and J 3 bases, with 7 bases left between them. The V gene's germline CDR1 is MNHEY and CDR2 SVGEGT. The CDR3 sequence is CASSYAGDYGYTF. CDR3 in DNA: TGTGCCAGCAGTTACGCCGGGGACTATGGCTACACCTTC.

The chain has TRBV9 and TRBJ1-4; D may be TRBD1 (6 bases). Germline V gene lookup returns CDR1 SGDLS and CDR2 YYNGEE. The ends were cut back, 4 bases at V and 0 bases at J, with 13 bases in the middle. This CDR3 region has 16 residues. CDR3 sequence reads: CASSPGRTATNEKLFF. The CDR3 DNA follows: TGTGCCAGCAGCCCCGGGCGGACAGCAACTAATGAAAAACTGTTTTTT.

The genes are TRBV6-4 and TRBJ2-3; 9 bases fit TRBD1. The CDR3 has 13 amino acids. Germline CDR1 and CDR2: MRHNA and SNTAGT. Trimming took 7 bases from V and 4 from J; bases not matched to a gene: 3. CDR3 DNA sequence: TGTGCCAGCAAAAGGACAGGGGCAGATACGCAGTATTTT. As protein: CASKRTGADTQYF.

The rearrangement uses TRBV10-1 and TRBJ1-1; 7 nucleotides align to TRBD1. V gave up 7 bases and J gave up 1 base; unmatched junction bases: 12. The CDR3 extends over 16 amino acids. Germline V gene sequence: CDR1 WNHNN, CDR2 SYGVQD (reference sequence). This CDR3 is CASTVTGAQENTEAFF. The CDR3 coding sequence is TGCGCCAGCACCGTAACAGGGGCGCAAGAGAACACTGAAGCTTTCTTT.

This chain uses TRBV18 with TRBJ2-1, with 8 bases identical to TRBD1. Germline V gene sequence: CDR1 KGHSH, CDR2 LQKENI. J gave up 7 bases and V 6 bases, and 5 bases lay outside the gene matches. The CDR3 extends over 13 amino acids. The CDR3 loop is CASSSDRGNEQFF. The DNA of the CDR3 is TGTGCCAGCTCCTCTGACAGGGGAAATGAGCAGTTCTTC.

The rearrangement links TRBV13 to TRBJ2-7; D is unclear. V lost 0 bases to trimming and J lost 0 bases, with 9 bases between them. The CDR3 is 15 amino acids. Germline assignment: CDR1 PRHDT and CDR2 FYEKMQ (reference sequence). The CDR3 loop is CASSLGDTVSYEQYV. CDR3 in DNA: TGTGCCAGCAGCTTAGGAGACACCGTCTCCTACGAGCAGTACGTC.

The rearrangement links TRBV7-9 to TRBJ2-7, with TRBD2 identical over 8 bases. The CDR3 spans 14 residues. The J segment lost 6 bases and the V segment lost 4 bases, leaving 8 bases of the junction unmatched. Germline V CDR1 and CDR2: SEHNR, FQNEAQ (reference sequence). DNA for the CDR3: TGTGCCAGCAGCTCTAGCGCGGGGGGTGGCGAGCAGTACTTC. Translation: CASSSSAGGGEQYF. Full variable domain (remainder filled in from reference TRBV7-9 and TRBJ2-7): DTGVSQNPRHKITKRGQNVTFRCDPISEHNRLYWYRQTLGQGPEFLTYFQNEAQLEKSRLLSDRFSAERPKGSFSTLEIQRTEQGDSAMYLCASSSSAGGGEQYFGPGTRLTVT.

The V call is TRBV28, the J call TRBJ1-4; 7 bases match TRBD1. There are 17 residues in the CDR3. Germline CDR1 reads MDHEN; CDR2 reads SYDVKM. With 7 bases clipped from V and 3 bases from J, the junction kept 14 bases outside the gene matches. The chain's CDR3 is CASTLNRGEVANEKLFF. CDR3 DNA sequence: TGTGCCAGCACTCTGAACAGGGGTGAAGTAGCTAATGAAAAACTGTTTTTT.

There are a few counts of this clone. The rearrangement uses TRBV29-1 and TRBJ1-2; 10 bases map to TRBD1. CDR3 length: 14 residues. Germline V gives CDR1 SQVTM, CDR2 ANQGSEA. J gave up 7 bases and V 6 bases, and 11 bases lay outside the gene matches. Here the CDR3 DNA reads TGCAGCGTAAATCGGGACAGGGGTACTTCTGGCTACACCTTC. Encoded protein: CSVNRDRGTSGYTF.

The chain recombines TRBV6-6 with TRBJ1-1; 11 nucleotides match TRBD1. Germline V gene lookup returns CDR1 MNHNY and CDR2 SVGAGI (reference sequence). V lost 5 bases to trimming and J lost 4 bases; unmatched junction nucleotides: 18. This CDR3 is 19 amino acids long. In DNA form, the CDR3 reads TGTGCCAGCAGTCCTTCACACCGCCGGACAGGGGGCTCGGGCACTGAAGCTTTCTTT. Its protein is CASSPSHRRTGGSGTEAFF.

The chain joins TRBV7-9 to TRBJ2-5; D is uncertain. From germline, CDR1 is SEHNR and CDR2 FQNEAQ (reference sequence). The CDR3 contains 11 residues. V was trimmed by 3 bases and J by 7 bases, leaving 6 bases between them. The CDR3: CASSFPGTQYF. As DNA, the CDR3 is TGTGCCAGCAGCTTCCCAGGGACCCAGTACTTC.

The rearrangement links TRBV18 to TRBJ2-3; 8 positions agree with TRBD1. This CDR3 is 15 amino acids long. The germline gives CDR1 KGHSH, CDR2 LQKENI. J was trimmed by 2 bases and V by 0 bases; bases with no gene match: 1. The CDR3 here is CASSPPGQATDTQYF. In nucleotides, the CDR3 is TGTGCCAGCTCACCACCGGGACAGGCCACAGATACGCAGTATTTT.

This chain joins TRBV28 and TRBJ1-5, with D unresolved. V was shortened by 4 bases and J by 6 bases, with 16 bases between the two germline ends. CDR3 length: 15 residues. Germline V gene data show CDR1 as MDHEN and CDR2 as SYDVKM. CDR3 DNA: TGTGCCAGCAGTTCGGTATCGGGGTACCTTCAGCCCCAGCATTTT. Protein sequence: CASSSVSGYLQPQHF.